A single T cell receptor beta chain is shown here with its context. Each TCR transcript was tagged with a 10-nucleotide random UMI during 5'RACE. One entry per CDR3 protein results from TCRdb running MiXCR on the 5' RACE reads. The sample carries about 33,000 distinct CDR3 sequences, approximately 1.5% recorded once. The source of the sample is a study of neurological immune-mediated disorders. The CDR3 extends over 14 amino acids. Germline values: CDR1 MNHEY, CDR2 SVGEGT. Trimming at V came to 4 bases and at J to 3 bases, leaving 3 bases not matched to a gene. Sequencing was done on a sample of PBMCs. This chain connects TRBV6-2 or TRBV6-3 to TRBJ2-1, with 7 nucleotides matching TRBD2. This receptor was obtained from a woman aged 25 to 39 with multiple sclerosis. The CDR3 bases are TGTGCCAGCAGTTTGGGACTAAACTACAATGAGCAGTTCTTC. Its translation is CASSLGLNYNEQFF.